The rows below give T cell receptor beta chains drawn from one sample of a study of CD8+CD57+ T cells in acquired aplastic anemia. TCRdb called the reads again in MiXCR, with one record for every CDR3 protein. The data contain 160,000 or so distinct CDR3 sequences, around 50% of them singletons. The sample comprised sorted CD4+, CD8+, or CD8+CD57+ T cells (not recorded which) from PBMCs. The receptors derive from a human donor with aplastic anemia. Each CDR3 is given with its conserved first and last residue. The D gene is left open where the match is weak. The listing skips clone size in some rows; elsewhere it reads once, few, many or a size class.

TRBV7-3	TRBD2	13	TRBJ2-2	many	TGTGCCAGCAGGGACGGGGGGGCCGGGGAGCTGTTTTTT	CASRDGGAGELFF
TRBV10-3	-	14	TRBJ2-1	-	TGTGCCATCAGTGAGTCGAGCAGGAGGAATGAGCAGTTCTTC	CAISESSRRNEQFF
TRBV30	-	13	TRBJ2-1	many	TGTGCCTGGAGTGGCGGACCCTACAATGAGCAGTTCTTC	CAWSGGPYNEQFF
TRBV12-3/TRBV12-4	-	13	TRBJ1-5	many	TGTGCCAGCAACGACTATAGCAATCAGCCCCAGCATTTT	CASNDYSNQPQHF
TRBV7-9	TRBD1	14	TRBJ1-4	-	TGTGCCAGCAGCAAGAATACAGGGGGCGAAAAACTGTTTTTT	CASSKNTGGEKLFF
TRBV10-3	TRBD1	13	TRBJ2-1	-	TGTGCCATCAGTGGGACAGGGAACGATGAGCAGTTCTTC	CAISGTGNDEQFF
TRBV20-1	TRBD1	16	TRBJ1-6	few	TGCAGTGCTAGAGTGGGACAGGGTAGTGGAGAATCACCCCTCCACTTT	CSARVGQGSGESPLHF
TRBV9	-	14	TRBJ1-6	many	TGTGCCAGCAGCGTACGGACTGAGGGGTCACCCCTCCACTTT	CASSVRTEGSPLHF
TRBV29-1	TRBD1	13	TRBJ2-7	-	TGCAGCGTCGTGACAGGGCAGTCCTACGAGCAGTACTTC	CSVVTGQSYEQYF
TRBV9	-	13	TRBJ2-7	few	TGTGCCAGCAGCGTTACAGGCAACTACGAGCAGTACTTC	CASSVTGNYEQYF
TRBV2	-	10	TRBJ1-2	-	TGTGCCAGCCTCGGTTATGGCTACACCTTC	CASLGYGYTF
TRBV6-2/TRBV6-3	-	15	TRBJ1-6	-	TGTGCCAGCAGTTTGTCGGGCGGTACGAATTCACCCCTCCACTTT	CASSLSGGTNSPLHF
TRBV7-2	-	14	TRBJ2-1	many	TGTGCCAGCAGCTTAGCCCCCCTATCGCGGGATGCGTTCTTC	CASSLAPLSRDAFF
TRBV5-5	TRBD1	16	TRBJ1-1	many	TGTGCCAGCTCCACCCCCGGGACAGTTAAGAACACTGAAGCTTTCTTT	CASSTPGTVKNTEAFF
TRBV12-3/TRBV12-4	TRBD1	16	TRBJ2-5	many	TGTGCCAGCAATACTCGGACAGGCCCCTTCCAAGAGACCCAGTACTTC	CASNTRTGPFQETQYF
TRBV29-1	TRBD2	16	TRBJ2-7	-	TGCAGCGTTGCCCCGGGACTAGCGGGAGGGCCCTACGAGCAGTACTTC	CSVAPGLAGGPYEQYF
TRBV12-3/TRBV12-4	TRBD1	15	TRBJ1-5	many	TGTGCCAGCAGTTCCACAGGGGGCAGCGTCAGGCCCCAGCATTTT	CASSSTGGSVRPQHF
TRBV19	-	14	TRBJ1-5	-	TGTGCCAGTAGTATGTTTAAGGGCAATCAGCCCCAGCATTTT	CASSMFKGNQPQHF
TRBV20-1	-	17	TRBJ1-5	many	TGCAGTGCTAGAGATGGGGGGGGGGAGGAGAGCAATCAGCCCCAGCATTTT	CSARDGGGEESNQPQHF
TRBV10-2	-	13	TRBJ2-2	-	TGCGCCAGCAGTGGACCCCACACCGGGGAGCTGTTTTTT	CASSGPHTGELFF
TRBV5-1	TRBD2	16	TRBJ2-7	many	TGCGCCAGCAGCTTGGACTTAGCGGGAGGGCCAGGTGAGCAGTACTTC	CASSLDLAGGPGEQYF
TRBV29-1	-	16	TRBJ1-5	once	TGCAGCGTTGAACCCTTGGGGGCACGGTGGGATCAGGCCCAGCATTTT	CSVEPLGARWDQAQHF
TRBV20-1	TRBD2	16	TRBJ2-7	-	TGCAGTGCTAGAGGCAGCCTAGCGGGAGGAACCTACGAGCAGTACTTC	CSARGSLAGGTYEQYF
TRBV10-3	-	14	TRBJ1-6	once	TGTGCCATCAGTGCAGGACAGCGTAATTCACCCCTCCACTTT	CAISAGQRNSPLHF
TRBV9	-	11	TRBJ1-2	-	TGTGCCAGCAGCGGCGCTTGGGGCTACACCTTC	CASSGAWGYTF
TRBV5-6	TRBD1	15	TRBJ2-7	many	TGTGCCAGCAGCTTGGGAGGGACAGGACGCTACGAGCAGTACTTC	CASSLGGTGRYEQYF
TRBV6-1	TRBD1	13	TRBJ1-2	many	TGTGCCAGCAGACGGGACAGGGTGGGAGGCTACACCTTC	CASRRDRVGGYTF